Listed below are T cell receptor beta chains from one sample, sequenced in a study of T cell responses to AZD1222 COVID-19 vaccine. The protocol was immunoSEQ multiplex PCR, while the TCRdb copy is restricted to in-frame clones and leaves out a portion. This sample has some 110,000 clones, with approximately 90% found just once. Specimen: peripheral blood, collected on day 0 of AZD1222 vaccination. These receptors originate from an adult in good health. The CDR3 runs from the conserved cysteine through the conserved F or W. A D gene is named only where the DNA matches it firmly. The size field is filled for only some rows; it gives once, few, many or a size class.

cdr3_length,v_call,d_call,clone_size,j_call,cdr3_aa,cdr3_nt
12,TRBV7-2,-,few,TRBJ1-6,CASSFRNSPLHF,TGTGCCAGCAGCTTCCGGAATTCACCCCTCCACTTT
14,TRBV3-1/TRBV3-2,-,once,TRBJ1-2,CASSQEQGNYGYTF,TGTGCCAGCAGCCAAGAACAGGGAAACTATGGCTACACCTTC
15,TRBV5-1,-,once,TRBJ1-1,CASSLPGARNTEAFF,TGCGCCAGCAGCTTGCCAGGGGCCCGTAACACTGAAGCTTTCTTT
15,TRBV7-7,TRBD2,-,TRBJ2-1,CASSTGLAIVNEQFF,TGTGCTAGCAGCACCGGACTAGCGATCGTAAATGAGCAGTTCTTC
16,TRBV7-9,TRBD1,-,TRBJ1-5,CASSQGTGGFNQPQHF,TGTGCCAGCAGCCAAGGGACAGGGGGTTTCAATCAGCCCCAGCATTTT
12,TRBV2,TRBD1,-,TRBJ2-1,CASKNRGPEQFF,TGTGCCAGTAAAAACAGGGGGCCCGAGCAGTTCTTC
15,TRBV7-2,TRBD2,-,TRBJ2-1,CASSLGGRAVNEQFF,TGTGCCAGCAGCTTAGGAGGGAGGGCCGTAAATGAGCAGTTCTTC
14,TRBV6-5,TRBD1,-,TRBJ1-2,CATARDRGAYGYTF,TGTGCCACCGCCAGGGACAGGGGAGCCTATGGCTACACCTTC
14,TRBV10-3,TRBD1,-,TRBJ2-1,CAIESDRWGNEQFF,TGTGCCATCGAATCGGACAGGTGGGGGAATGAGCAGTTCTTC
10,TRBV29-1,-,few,TRBJ1-1,CSVFNTEAFF,TGCAGCGTCTTCAACACTGAAGCTTTCTTT
14,TRBV28,-,-,TRBJ2-5,CASSRRLVGETQYF,TGTGCCAGCAGCCGCAGGCTCGTCGGGGAGACCCAGTACTTC
15,TRBV19,-,-,TRBJ1-1,CASSSTGVWGTEAFF,TGTGCCAGTAGCTCTACGGGGGTTTGGGGCACTGAAGCTTTCTTT
14,TRBV27,-,once,TRBJ1-2,CASSLGRLDYGYTF,TGTGCCAGCAGTTTGGGCAGATTAGACTATGGCTACACCTTC
16,TRBV7-2,-,-,TRBJ2-1,CASSPGTRPSYNEQFF,TGTGCCAGCAGCCCGGGGACACGACCCTCCTACAATGAGCAGTTCTTC
13,TRBV7-9,TRBD2,-,TRBJ2-1,CASSPTSGREQFF,TGTGCCAGCAGCCCCACTAGCGGGAGGGAGCAGTTCTTC
16,TRBV7-9,TRBD2,-,TRBJ2-1,CASSIFSGRAPNEQFF,TGTGCCAGCAGCATTTTTAGCGGGAGGGCCCCCAATGAGCAGTTCTTC
15,TRBV4-2,-,-,TRBJ1-2,CASSQEAGTDYGYTF,TGTGCCAGCAGCCAAGAAGCAGGAACAGATTATGGCTACACCTTC
13,TRBV6-5,TRBD1,-,TRBJ1-2,CASKTGQGYGYTF,TGTGCCAGCAAGACGGGACAGGGGTATGGCTACACCTTC
16,TRBV3-1/TRBV3-2,TRBD2,-,TRBJ2-5,CASSSYSGRSGETQYF,TGTGCCAGCAGCAGCTATAGCGGGAGAAGTGGGGAGACCCAGTACTTC
17,TRBV4-2,TRBD2,-,TRBJ2-5,CASSPGGRAGLGETQYF,TGTGCCAGCAGCCCGGGCGGGAGGGCTGGGTTGGGAGAGACCCAGTACTTC
15,TRBV27,TRBD2,few,TRBJ2-1,CASRNSGGTYNEQFF,TGTGCCAGCAGGAATAGCGGGGGAACTTACAATGAGCAGTTCTTC
16,TRBV9,TRBD2,-,TRBJ2-3,CASSERTSGDTDTQYF,TGTGCCAGCAGCGAGCGGACTAGCGGAGACACAGATACGCAGTATTTT
15,TRBV15,-,-,TRBJ1-5,CATSRDRGGRQPQHF,TGTGCCACCAGCAGAGATAGGGGGGGAAGACAGCCCCAGCATTTT
12,TRBV10-3,-,-,TRBJ2-7,CAISDREDEQYF,TGTGCCATCAGTGACAGGGAAGACGAGCAGTACTTC
16,TRBV3-1/TRBV3-2,-,-,TRBJ2-7,CASSPARVHSSYEQYF,TGTGCCAGCAGTCCCGCCAGGGTACACAGCTCCTACGAGCAGTACTTC
11,TRBV2,-,-,TRBJ1-2,CASGPSYGYTF,TGTGCCAGCGGGCCATCCTATGGCTACACCTTC
14,TRBV10-1,TRBD2,-,TRBJ2-1,CAKPRTSGDNEQFF,TGCGCCAAACCGAGGACTAGCGGAGACAATGAGCAGTTCTTC
13,TRBV28,TRBD1,-,TRBJ1-2,CAAIHGTGFGYTF,TGTGCCGCAATACACGGGACAGGGTTCGGCTACACCTTC
13,TRBV7-9,-,-,TRBJ1-5,CASSKQANQPQHF,TGTGCCAGCAGCAAACAAGCCAATCAGCCCCAGCATTTT
13,TRBV20-1,-,-,TRBJ2-5,CSASVGRGETQYF,TGCAGTGCTAGTGTGGGCAGGGGAGAGACCCAGTACTTC
18,TRBV5-1,TRBD2,-,TRBJ2-1,CASSYIGPTSGSYNEQFF,TGCGCCAGCAGCTATATCGGGCCCACTAGCGGCTCCTACAATGAGCAGTTCTTC
13,TRBV6-4,-,-,TRBJ1-1,CASRRTENTEAFF,TGTGCCAGCAGGCGGACAGAGAACACTGAAGCTTTCTTT
13,TRBV10-3,-,-,TRBJ1-5,CAGGQRVGQPQHF,TGTGCCGGAGGGCAGAGGGTGGGTCAGCCCCAGCATTTT
16,TRBV7-6,-,-,TRBJ2-2,CASSSRGSGNTGELFF,TGTGCCAGCAGCTCCCGGGGTAGCGGGAACACCGGGGAGCTGTTTTTT
14,TRBV7-9,TRBD1,few,TRBJ1-5,CASSPATGSWPQHF,TGTGCCAGCAGCCCGGCGACAGGGTCTTGGCCCCAGCATTTT
15,TRBV13,TRBD1,-,TRBJ2-1,CASTTPGTGDNEQFF,TGTGCCAGCACTACCCCCGGGACAGGGGACAATGAGCAGTTCTTC
13,TRBV25-1,TRBD1,-,TRBJ1-1,CASRWTGDTEAFF,TGTGCCAGCAGATGGACAGGGGACACTGAAGCTTTCTTT
15,TRBV18,TRBD1,-,TRBJ1-2,CASSQPGQPFGGYTF,TGTGCCAGCTCACAGCCGGGACAGCCTTTTGGTGGCTACACCTTC
16,TRBV7-8,-,-,TRBJ1-2,CASSLATQITNYGYTF,TGTGCCAGCAGCTTAGCGACACAAATTACTAACTATGGCTACACCTTC
17,TRBV27,TRBD1,-,TRBJ1-1,CASRPTTGGLMNTEAFF,TGTGCCAGCAGGCCCACCACAGGGGGTCTGATGAACACTGAAGCTTTCTTT
13,TRBV19,-,-,TRBJ2-7,CASSIGPTYEQYF,TGTGCCAGTAGTATAGGACCGACCTACGAGCAGTACTTC
13,TRBV12-3/TRBV12-4,-,-,TRBJ1-5,CASKRIGNQPQHF,TGTGCCAGCAAGAGGATTGGCAATCAGCCCCAGCATTTT